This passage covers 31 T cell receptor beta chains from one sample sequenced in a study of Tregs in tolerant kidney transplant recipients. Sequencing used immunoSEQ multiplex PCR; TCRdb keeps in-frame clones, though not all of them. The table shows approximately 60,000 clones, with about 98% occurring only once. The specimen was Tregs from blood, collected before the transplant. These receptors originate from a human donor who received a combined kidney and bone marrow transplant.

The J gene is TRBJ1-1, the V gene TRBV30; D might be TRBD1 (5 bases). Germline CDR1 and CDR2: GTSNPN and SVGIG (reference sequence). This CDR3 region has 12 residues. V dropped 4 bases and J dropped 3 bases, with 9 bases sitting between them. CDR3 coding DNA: TGTGCCTGGACCAGGGATTACACTGAAGCTTTCTTT. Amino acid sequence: CAWTRDYTEAFF.

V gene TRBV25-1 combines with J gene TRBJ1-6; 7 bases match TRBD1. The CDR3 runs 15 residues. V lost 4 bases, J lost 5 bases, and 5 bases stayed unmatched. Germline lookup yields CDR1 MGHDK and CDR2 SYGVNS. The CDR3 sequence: CASSAWDRNNSPLHF. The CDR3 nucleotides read TGTGCCAGCAGTGCGTGGGACAGAAATAATTCACCCCTCCACTTT.

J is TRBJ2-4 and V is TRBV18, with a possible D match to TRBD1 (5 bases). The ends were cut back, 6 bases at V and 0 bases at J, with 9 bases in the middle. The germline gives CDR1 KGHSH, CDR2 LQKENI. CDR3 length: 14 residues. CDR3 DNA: TGTGCCAGCTCGCAGGGAATAGCCAAAAACATTCAGTACTTC. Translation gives CASSQGIAKNIQYF.

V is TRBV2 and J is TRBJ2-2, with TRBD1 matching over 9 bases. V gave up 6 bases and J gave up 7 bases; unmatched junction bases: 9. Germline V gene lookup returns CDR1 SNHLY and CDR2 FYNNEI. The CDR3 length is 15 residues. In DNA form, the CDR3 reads TGTGCCAGCAGAAGGGACAGGGTGAGAATCGGGGAGCTGTTTTTT. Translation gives CASRRDRVRIGELFF.

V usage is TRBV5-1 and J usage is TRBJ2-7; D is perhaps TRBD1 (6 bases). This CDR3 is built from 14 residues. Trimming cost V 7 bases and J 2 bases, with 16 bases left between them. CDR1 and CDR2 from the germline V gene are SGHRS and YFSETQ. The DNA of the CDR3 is TGCGCCAGCTCCAGGGGTGGGGCACCCTACGAGCAGTACTTC. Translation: CASSRGGAPYEQYF.

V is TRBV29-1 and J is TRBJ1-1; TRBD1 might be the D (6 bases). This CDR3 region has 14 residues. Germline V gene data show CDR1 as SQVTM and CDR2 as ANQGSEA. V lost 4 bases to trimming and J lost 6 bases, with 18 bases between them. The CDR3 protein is CSVGGGGRFSEAFF. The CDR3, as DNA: TGCAGCGTTGGAGGTGGGGGCAGGTTCTCTGAAGCTTTCTTT.

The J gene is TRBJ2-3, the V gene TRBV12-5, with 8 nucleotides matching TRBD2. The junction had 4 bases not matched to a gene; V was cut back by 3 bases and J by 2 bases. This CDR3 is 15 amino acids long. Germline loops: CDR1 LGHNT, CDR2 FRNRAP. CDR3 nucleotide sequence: TGTGCTAGTGGTTTCGGGGGGGACTACACAGATACGCAGTATTTT. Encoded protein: CASGFGGDYTDTQYF.

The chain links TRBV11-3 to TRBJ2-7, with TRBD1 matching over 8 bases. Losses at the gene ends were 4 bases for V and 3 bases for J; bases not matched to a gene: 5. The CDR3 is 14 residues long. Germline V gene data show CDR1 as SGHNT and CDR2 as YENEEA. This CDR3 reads CASSSQTGVYEQYF. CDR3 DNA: TGTGCCAGCAGCTCCCAGACAGGGGTCTACGAGCAGTACTTC.

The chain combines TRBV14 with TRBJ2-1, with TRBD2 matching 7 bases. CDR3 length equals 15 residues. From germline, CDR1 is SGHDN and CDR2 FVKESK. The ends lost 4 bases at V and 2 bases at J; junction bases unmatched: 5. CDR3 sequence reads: CASSRSGLAYNEQFF. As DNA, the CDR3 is TGTGCCAGCAGCCGGTCTGGACTAGCCTACAATGAGCAGTTCTTC.

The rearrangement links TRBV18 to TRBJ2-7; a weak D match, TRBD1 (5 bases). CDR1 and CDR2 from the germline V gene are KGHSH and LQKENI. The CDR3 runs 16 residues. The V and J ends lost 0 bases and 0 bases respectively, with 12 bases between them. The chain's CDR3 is CASSPPAGPPSYEQYF. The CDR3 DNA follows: TGTGCCAGCTCACCACCCGCAGGGCCACCCTCCTACGAGCAGTACTTC.

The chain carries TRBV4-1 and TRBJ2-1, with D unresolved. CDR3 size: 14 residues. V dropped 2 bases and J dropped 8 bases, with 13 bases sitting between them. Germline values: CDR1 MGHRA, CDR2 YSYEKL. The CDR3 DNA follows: TGCGCCAGCAGCCAAATTGCTTCGGCGGATGAGCAGTTCTTC. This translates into CASSQIASADEQFF.

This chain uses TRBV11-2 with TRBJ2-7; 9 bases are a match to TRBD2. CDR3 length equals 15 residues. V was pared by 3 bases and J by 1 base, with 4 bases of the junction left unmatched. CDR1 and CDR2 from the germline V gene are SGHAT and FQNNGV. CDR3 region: CASSLRLAVSYEQYF. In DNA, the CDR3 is TGTGCCAGCAGCTTGAGACTAGCGGTTTCCTACGAGCAGTACTTC.

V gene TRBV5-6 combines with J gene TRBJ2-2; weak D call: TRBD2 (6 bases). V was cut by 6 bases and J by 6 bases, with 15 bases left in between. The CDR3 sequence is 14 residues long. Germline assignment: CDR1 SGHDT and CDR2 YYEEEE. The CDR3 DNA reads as TGTGCCAGCAAAGAGACTAGTTATGCCGGGGAGCTGTTTTTT. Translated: CASKETSYAGELFF.

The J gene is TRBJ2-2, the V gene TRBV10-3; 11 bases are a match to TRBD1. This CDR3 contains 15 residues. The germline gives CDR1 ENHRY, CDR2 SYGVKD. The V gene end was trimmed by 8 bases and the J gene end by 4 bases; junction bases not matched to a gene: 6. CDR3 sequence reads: CAIGRTGGITGELFF. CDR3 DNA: TGTGCCATCGGGCGGACAGGGGGCATCACCGGGGAGCTGTTTTTT.

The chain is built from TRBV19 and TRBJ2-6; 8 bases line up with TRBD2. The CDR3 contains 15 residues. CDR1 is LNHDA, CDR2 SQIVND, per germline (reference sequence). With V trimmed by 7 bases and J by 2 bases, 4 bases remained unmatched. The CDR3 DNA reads TGTGCCAGTAAGATCGGGGGGGCTGGGGCCAACGTCCTGACTTTC. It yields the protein CASKIGGAGANVLTF.

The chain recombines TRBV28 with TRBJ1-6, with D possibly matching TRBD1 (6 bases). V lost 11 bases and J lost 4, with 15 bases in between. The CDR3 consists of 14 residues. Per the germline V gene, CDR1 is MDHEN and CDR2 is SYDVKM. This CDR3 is CAYKQGNYNSPLHF. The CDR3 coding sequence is TGTGCCTATAAACAGGGAAATTATAATTCACCCCTCCACTTT.

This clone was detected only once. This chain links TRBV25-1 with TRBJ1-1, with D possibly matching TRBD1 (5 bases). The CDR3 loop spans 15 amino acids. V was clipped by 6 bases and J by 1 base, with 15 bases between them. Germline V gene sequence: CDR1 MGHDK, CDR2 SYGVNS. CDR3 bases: TGTGCCAGCAGAACAGGCCCAGTAGGGAACACTGAAGCTTTCTTT. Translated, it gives CASRTGPVGNTEAFF.

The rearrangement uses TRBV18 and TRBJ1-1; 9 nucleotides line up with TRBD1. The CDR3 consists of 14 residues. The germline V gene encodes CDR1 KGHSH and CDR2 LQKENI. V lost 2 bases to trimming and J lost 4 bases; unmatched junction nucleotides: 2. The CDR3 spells CASSPSQGATEAFF. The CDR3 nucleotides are TGTGCCAGCTCACCATCACAGGGGGCCACTGAAGCTTTCTTT.

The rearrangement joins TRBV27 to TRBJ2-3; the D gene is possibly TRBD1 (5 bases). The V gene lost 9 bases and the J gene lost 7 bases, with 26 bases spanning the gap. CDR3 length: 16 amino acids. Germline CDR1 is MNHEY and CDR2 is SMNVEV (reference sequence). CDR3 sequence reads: CASSPSYSGFAYTQYF. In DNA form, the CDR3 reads TGTGCCAGTTCCCCTTCGTACTCAGGGTTTGCCTATACGCAGTATTTT.

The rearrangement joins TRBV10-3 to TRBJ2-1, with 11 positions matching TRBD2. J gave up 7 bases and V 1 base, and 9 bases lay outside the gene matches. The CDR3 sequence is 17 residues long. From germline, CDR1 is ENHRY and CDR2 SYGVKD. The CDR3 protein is CAISEFSGTSGLNEQFF. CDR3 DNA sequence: TGTGCCATCAGTGAGTTTTCCGGGACTAGCGGTTTAAATGAGCAGTTCTTC.

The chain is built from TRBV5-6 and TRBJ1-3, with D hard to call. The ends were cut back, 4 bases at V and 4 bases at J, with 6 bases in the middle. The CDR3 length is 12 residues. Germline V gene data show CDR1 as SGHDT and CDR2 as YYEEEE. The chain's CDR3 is CASSRGGNTIYF. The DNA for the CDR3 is TGTGCCAGCAGCAGAGGGGGAAACACCATATATTTT.

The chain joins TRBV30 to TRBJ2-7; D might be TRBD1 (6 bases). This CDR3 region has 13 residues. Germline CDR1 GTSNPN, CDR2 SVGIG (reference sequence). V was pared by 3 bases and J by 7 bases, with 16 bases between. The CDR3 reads CAWSWGLEGEQYF. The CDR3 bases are TGTGCCTGGAGCTGGGGGCTCGAGGGAGAGCAGTACTTC.

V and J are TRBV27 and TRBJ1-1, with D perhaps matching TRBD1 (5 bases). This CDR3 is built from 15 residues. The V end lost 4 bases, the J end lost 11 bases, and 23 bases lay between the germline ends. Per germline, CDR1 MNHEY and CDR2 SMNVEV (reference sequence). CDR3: CASSSPRAAGMWAFF. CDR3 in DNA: TGTGCCAGCAGTTCCCCACGGGCCGCAGGGATGTGGGCTTTCTTT.

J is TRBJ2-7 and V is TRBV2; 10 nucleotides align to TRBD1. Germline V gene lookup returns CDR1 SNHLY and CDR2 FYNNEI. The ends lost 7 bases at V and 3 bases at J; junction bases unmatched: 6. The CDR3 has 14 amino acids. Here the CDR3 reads CASIPRTGGYEQYF. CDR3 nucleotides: TGTGCCAGCATTCCACGGACAGGGGGCTACGAGCAGTACTTC. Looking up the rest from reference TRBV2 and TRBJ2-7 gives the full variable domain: EPEVTQTPSHQVTQMGQEVILRCVPISNHLYFYWYRQILGQKVEFLVSFYNNEISEKSEIFDDQFSVERPDGSNFTLKIRSTKLEDSAMYFCASIPRTGGYEQYFGPGTRLTVT.

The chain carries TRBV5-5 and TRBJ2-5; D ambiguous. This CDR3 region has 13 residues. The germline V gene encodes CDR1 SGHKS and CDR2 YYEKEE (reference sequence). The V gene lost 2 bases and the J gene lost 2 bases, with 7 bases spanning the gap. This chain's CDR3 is CASSFSPQETQYF. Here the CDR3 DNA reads TGTGCCAGCAGCTTCTCCCCTCAAGAGACCCAGTACTTC.

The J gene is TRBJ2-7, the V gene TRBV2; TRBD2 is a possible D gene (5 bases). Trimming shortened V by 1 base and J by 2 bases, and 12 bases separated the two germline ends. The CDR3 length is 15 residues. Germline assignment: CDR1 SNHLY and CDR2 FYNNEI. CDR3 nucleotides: TGTGCCAGCAGTGAAGGAGGGTTCACTCCCTACGAGCAGTACTTC. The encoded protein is CASSEGGFTPYEQYF.

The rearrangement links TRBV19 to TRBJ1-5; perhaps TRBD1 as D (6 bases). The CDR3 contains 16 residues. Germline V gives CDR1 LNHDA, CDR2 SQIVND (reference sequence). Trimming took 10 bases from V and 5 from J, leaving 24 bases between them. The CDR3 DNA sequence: TGTGCCACCAGAAAAGCGGGACAAGGGGCCGATCAGCCCCAGCATTTT. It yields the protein CATRKAGQGADQPQHF.

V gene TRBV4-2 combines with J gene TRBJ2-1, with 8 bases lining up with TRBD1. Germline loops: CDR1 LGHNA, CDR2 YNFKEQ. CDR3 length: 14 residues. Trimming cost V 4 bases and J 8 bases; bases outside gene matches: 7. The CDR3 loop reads CASSPWTGTHEQFF. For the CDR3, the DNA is TGTGCCAGCAGCCCCTGGACAGGGACACATGAGCAGTTCTTC.

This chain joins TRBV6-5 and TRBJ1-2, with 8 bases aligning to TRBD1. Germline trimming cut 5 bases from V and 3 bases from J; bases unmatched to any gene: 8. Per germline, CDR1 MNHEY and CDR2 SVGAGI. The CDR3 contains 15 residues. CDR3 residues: CASSKGPGGDYGYTF. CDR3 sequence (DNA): TGTGCCAGCAGTAAAGGGCCAGGGGGCGACTATGGCTACACCTTC.

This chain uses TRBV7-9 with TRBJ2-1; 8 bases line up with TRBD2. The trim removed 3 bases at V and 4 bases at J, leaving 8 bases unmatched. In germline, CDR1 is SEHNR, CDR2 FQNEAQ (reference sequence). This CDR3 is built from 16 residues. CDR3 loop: CASSLGRSGVYNEQFF. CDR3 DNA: TGTGCCAGCAGCTTGGGCCGTAGCGGGGTTTACAATGAGCAGTTCTTC.

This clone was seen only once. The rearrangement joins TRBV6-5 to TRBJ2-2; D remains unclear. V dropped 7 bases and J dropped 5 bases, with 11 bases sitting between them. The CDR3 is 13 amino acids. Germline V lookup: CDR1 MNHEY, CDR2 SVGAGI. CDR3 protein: CASTLTGTGELFF. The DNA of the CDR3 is TGTGCCAGCACCCTAACCGGGACCGGGGAGCTGTTTTTT.